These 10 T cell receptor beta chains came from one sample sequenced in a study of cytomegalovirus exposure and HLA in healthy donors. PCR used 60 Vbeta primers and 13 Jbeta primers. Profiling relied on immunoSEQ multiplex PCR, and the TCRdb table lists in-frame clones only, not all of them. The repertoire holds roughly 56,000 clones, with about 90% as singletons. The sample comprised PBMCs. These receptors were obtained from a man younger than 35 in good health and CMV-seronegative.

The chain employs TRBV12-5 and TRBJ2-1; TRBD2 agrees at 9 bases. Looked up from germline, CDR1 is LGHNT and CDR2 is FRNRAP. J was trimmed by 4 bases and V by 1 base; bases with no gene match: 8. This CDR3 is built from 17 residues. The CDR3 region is CASGLGTGTSSYNEQFF. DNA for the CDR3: TGTGCTAGTGGTTTGGGGACCGGGACTAGCAGTTACAATGAGCAGTTCTTC. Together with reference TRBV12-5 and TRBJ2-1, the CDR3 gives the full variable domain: DARVTQTPRHKVTEMGQEVTMRCQPILGHNTVFWYRQTMMQGLELLAYFRNRAPLDDSGMPKDRFSAEMPDATLATLKIQPSEPRDSAVYFCASGLGTGTSSYNEQFFGPGTRLTVL.

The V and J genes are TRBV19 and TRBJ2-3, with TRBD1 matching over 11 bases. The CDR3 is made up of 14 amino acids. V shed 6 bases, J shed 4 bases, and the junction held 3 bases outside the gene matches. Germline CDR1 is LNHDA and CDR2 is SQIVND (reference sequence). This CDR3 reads CASSRTGGADTQYF. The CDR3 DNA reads TGTGCCAGTAGCCGGACAGGGGGCGCAGATACGCAGTATTTT.

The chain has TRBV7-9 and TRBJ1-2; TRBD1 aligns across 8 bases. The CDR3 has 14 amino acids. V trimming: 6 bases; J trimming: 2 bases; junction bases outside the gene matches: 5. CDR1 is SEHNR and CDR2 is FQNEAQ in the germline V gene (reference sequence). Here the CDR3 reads CASSGQGVNYGYTF. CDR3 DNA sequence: TGTGCCAGCAGTGGACAGGGTGTGAACTATGGCTACACCTTC.

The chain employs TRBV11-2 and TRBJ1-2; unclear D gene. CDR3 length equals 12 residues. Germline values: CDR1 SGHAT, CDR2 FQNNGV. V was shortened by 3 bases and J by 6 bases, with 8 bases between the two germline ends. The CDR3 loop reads CASSLVGDGYTF. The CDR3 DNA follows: TGTGCCAGCAGCTTGGTCGGAGATGGCTACACCTTC.

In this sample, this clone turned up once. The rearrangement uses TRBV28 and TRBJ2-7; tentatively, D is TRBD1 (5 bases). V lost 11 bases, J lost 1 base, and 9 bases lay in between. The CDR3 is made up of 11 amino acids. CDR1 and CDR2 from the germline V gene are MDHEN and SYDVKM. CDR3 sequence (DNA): TGTGCCTCGCAGGGATCCTACGAGCAGTACTTC. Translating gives CASQGSYEQYF.

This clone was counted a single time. The CDR3 DNA reads as TGTGCCAGCAGCTTAGGAGAGCGCTCCTACGAGCAGTACTTC. It encodes CASSLGERSYEQYF. This chain joins TRBV7-9 and TRBJ2-7; D gene unclear. The CDR3 consists of 14 residues. Trimming cost V 1 base and J 0 bases, with 7 bases left between them. Per germline, CDR1 SEHNR and CDR2 FQNEAQ (reference sequence).

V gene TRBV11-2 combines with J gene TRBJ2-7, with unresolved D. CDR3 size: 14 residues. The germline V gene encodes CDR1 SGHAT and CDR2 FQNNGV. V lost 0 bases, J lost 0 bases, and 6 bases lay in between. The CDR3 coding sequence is TGTGCCAGCAGCTTAGAAGACATCTCCTACGAGCAGTACTTC. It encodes CASSLEDISYEQYF. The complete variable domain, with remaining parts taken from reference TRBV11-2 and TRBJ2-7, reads EAGVAQSPRYKIIEKRQSVAFWCNPISGHATLYWYQQILGQGPKLLIQFQNNGVVDDSQLPKDRFSAERLKGVDSTLKIQPAKLEDSAVYLCASSLEDISYEQYFGPGTRLTVT.

Written as DNA, the CDR3 is TGTGCCAGCAACGGACCCGGATGGGGGGTCGCTTTCTTT. It translates to CASNGPGWGVAFF. This chain uses TRBV6-5 with TRBJ1-1; TRBD1 is a possible D gene (5 bases). The germline V gene has CDR1 MNHEY and CDR2 SVGAGI. Trimming took 7 bases from V and 11 from J, leaving 20 bases between them. The CDR3 sequence is 13 residues long.

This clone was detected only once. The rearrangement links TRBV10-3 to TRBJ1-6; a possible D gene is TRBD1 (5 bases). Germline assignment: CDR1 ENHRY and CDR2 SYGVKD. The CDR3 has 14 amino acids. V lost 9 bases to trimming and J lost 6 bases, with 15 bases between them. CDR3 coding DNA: TGTGCCATATCCTCCGACAGCCGTAATTCACCCCTCCACTTT. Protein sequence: CAISSDSRNSPLHF.

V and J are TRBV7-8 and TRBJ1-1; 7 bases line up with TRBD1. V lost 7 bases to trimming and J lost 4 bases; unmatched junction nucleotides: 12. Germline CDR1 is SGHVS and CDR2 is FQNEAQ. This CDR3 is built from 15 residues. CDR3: CASTWGPGQPTEAFF. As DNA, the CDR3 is TGTGCCAGCACCTGGGGCCCGGGACAGCCCACTGAAGCTTTCTTT.